This TCR beta chain was sequenced during a study of cytomegalovirus exposure and HLA in healthy donors. PCR employed 60 Vbeta and 13 Jbeta primers. The table came from immunoSEQ multiplex PCR; TCRdb's copy has only in-frame clones and leaves some out. The data contain around 140,000 clones, approximately 79% of them singletons. Germline loops: CDR1 MNHNY, CDR2 SVGAGI (reference sequence). V lost 2 bases to trimming and J lost 4 bases; unmatched junction nucleotides: 1. The CDR3 contains 14 residues. Broader study findings: HLA allele associations emerged for fewer than 20,000 TCR beta sequences in a later analysis, at 0.05 false discovery rate. In a later analysis, several top co-occurrence clusters appeared linked to parvovirus B19, influenza, CMV and Epstein-Barr virus.

On this clone: Antigen unknown.

The chain couples TRBV6-6 to TRBJ1-1, with 10 bases identical to TRBD1. What was sequenced was PBMCs. The TCR originated in a man aged 45-65 years in good health and CMV-seropositive. CDR3 nucleotides: TGTGCCAGCAGTTACAGGGACAGGGGCACTGAAGCTTTCTTT. This codes for CASSYRDRGTEAFF.